The rows below give T cell receptor beta chains drawn from one sample of a study of OX40 agonist ivuxolimab in advanced cancers. Data came from immunoSEQ multiplex PCR; TCRdb stores just in-frame clones and leaves some out. The data contain more than 45,000 clones, about 81% of them singletons. The sample consisted of CD4+ or CD8+ T cells sorted from blood, taken in a trial of the OX40 agonist ivuxolimab. These receptors were taken from an adult with an advanced solid tumor such as melanoma, head and neck, liver or kidney cancer. Each CDR3 is given with its conserved first and last residue. Fields, in order: J gene, D gene, V gene, CDR3 length, clone size, CDR3 DNA, CDR3 protein. The D gene is left open where the match is weak. Expanded clones get a size class; other rows say once, few or many, or leave the size out.

j_gene: TRBJ2-4; d_gene: TRBD1; v_gene: TRBV11-2; len: 13; abundance: NA; CDR3nt: TGTGCCAGCAGCCCCGACAGGGAAAACATTCAGTACTTC; CDR3aa: CASSPDRENIQYF
j_gene: TRBJ2-1; d_gene: NA; v_gene: TRBV4-3; len: 14; abundance: NA; CDR3nt: TGCGCCAGCAGCCAAGACCTGCGGCGCAATGAGCAGTTCTTC; CDR3aa: CASSQDLRRNEQFF
j_gene: TRBJ2-1; d_gene: TRBD2; v_gene: TRBV10-1; len: 15; abundance: NA; CDR3nt: TGCGCCAGAGGAGCGGGGTGCCCTCCTTACAATGAGCAGTTCTTC; CDR3aa: CARGAGCPPYNEQFF
j_gene: TRBJ2-7; d_gene: TRBD2; v_gene: TRBV7-2; len: 16; abundance: NA; CDR3nt: TGTGCCAGCAGCTCCCGAAGCGGGGAGGGCCTCTACGAGCAGTACTTC; CDR3aa: CASSSRSGEGLYEQYF
j_gene: TRBJ2-1; d_gene: TRBD2; v_gene: TRBV7-9; len: 14; abundance: NA; CDR3nt: TGTGCCAGCAGCGGAGCGGGAGGGCCGAATGAGCAGTTCTTC; CDR3aa: CASSGAGGPNEQFF
j_gene: TRBJ2-7; d_gene: TRBD1; v_gene: TRBV7-9; len: 13; abundance: NA; CDR3nt: TGTGCCAGCAGCACACGGACAGGGGGCGAGCAGTACTTC; CDR3aa: CASSTRTGGEQYF
j_gene: TRBJ2-3; d_gene: NA; v_gene: TRBV5-1; len: 16; abundance: NA; CDR3nt: TGCGCCAGCAGCTTGGGAGTAGGGGTTTTCACAGATACGCAGTATTTT; CDR3aa: CASSLGVGVFTDTQYF
j_gene: TRBJ1-5; d_gene: NA; v_gene: TRBV30; len: 14; abundance: NA; CDR3nt: TGTGCCTGGAGTGTCGTAAAGAGCAATCAGCCCCAGCATTTT; CDR3aa: CAWSVVKSNQPQHF
j_gene: TRBJ2-7; d_gene: TRBD2; v_gene: TRBV15; len: 20; abundance: NA; CDR3nt: TGTGCCACCAGCAGAGATAGCGCCGCCGCCTCTAGCGGGGGTCGATACGAGCAGTACTTC; CDR3aa: CATSRDSAAASSGGRYEQYF
j_gene: TRBJ2-3; d_gene: TRBD2; v_gene: TRBV11-2; len: 15; abundance: NA; CDR3nt: TGTGCCAGCAGCGCCTTTAGCGGGGGCACAGATACGCAGTATTTT; CDR3aa: CASSAFSGGTDTQYF
j_gene: TRBJ2-2; d_gene: NA; v_gene: TRBV29-1; len: 13; abundance: NA; CDR3nt: TGCAGCGTTGAAGTCGGTGGGTCCGGGGAGCTGTTTTTT; CDR3aa: CSVEVGGSGELFF
j_gene: TRBJ2-2; d_gene: TRBD2; v_gene: TRBV7-9; len: 18; abundance: NA; CDR3nt: TGTGCCAGCAGCTTAGTTGGGCTAGCGGGCTCCAGGGCCGGGGAGCTGTTTTTT; CDR3aa: CASSLVGLAGSRAGELFF
j_gene: TRBJ1-5; d_gene: NA; v_gene: TRBV9; len: 13; abundance: NA; CDR3nt: TGTGCCAGCAGCGTATCCCCGAGCCAGCCCCAGCATTTT; CDR3aa: CASSVSPSQPQHF
j_gene: TRBJ2-5; d_gene: TRBD1; v_gene: TRBV15; len: 13; abundance: few; CDR3nt: TGTGCCGCCTCACAGGGGGGCCAAGAGACCCAGTACTTC; CDR3aa: CAASQGGQETQYF
j_gene: TRBJ2-6; d_gene: TRBD1; v_gene: TRBV5-4; len: 18; abundance: NA; CDR3nt: TGTGCCAGCAGTTCCGGGACAGCGTTATTGTCTGGGGCCAACGTCCTGACTTTC; CDR3aa: CASSSGTALLSGANVLTF
j_gene: TRBJ2-5; d_gene: NA; v_gene: TRBV23-1; len: 17; abundance: NA; CDR3nt: TGCGCCATCCCCCCAAGGGGGGTACCTGCAGGCCCGAGGACCCAGTACTTC; CDR3aa: CAIPPRGVPAGPRTQYF
j_gene: TRBJ1-4; d_gene: NA; v_gene: TRBV11-2; len: 13; abundance: NA; CDR3nt: TGTGCCAGCAGCCAAGGCCGGGGGGAAAAACTGTTTTTT; CDR3aa: CASSQGRGEKLFF
j_gene: TRBJ1-1; d_gene: TRBD1; v_gene: TRBV15; len: 17; abundance: once; CDR3nt: TGTGCCACCAGCAGATCGGGACAGGCTTTTTTTAACACTGAAGCTTTCTTT; CDR3aa: CATSRSGQAFFNTEAFF
j_gene: TRBJ2-6; d_gene: NA; v_gene: TRBV18; len: 15; abundance: once; CDR3nt: TGTGCCAGCTCAACTACAGACTCTGGGGCCAACGTCCTGACTTTC; CDR3aa: CASSTTDSGANVLTF
j_gene: TRBJ1-5; d_gene: NA; v_gene: TRBV7-7; len: 13; abundance: NA; CDR3nt: TGTGCTAGCAGCTTAGGGCTCGATCAGCCCCAGCATTTT; CDR3aa: CASSLGLDQPQHF
j_gene: TRBJ2-6; d_gene: NA; v_gene: TRBV5-6; len: 16; abundance: NA; CDR3nt: TGTGCCAGCAGCTTTACAGGGCTCTCTGGGGCCAACGTCCTGACTTTC; CDR3aa: CASSFTGLSGANVLTF
j_gene: TRBJ1-5; d_gene: NA; v_gene: TRBV27; len: 18; abundance: few; CDR3nt: TGTGCCAGCAGCCCTCGTCGGGGTGGGGATACGAGCAATCAGCCCCAGCATTTT; CDR3aa: CASSPRRGGDTSNQPQHF
j_gene: TRBJ2-7; d_gene: TRBD2; v_gene: TRBV11-2; len: 14; abundance: NA; CDR3nt: TGTGCCAGCAGCTTAGTTCAGGGAGGGAGCGAGCAGTACTTC; CDR3aa: CASSLVQGGSEQYF
j_gene: TRBJ1-5; d_gene: NA; v_gene: TRBV2; len: 16; abundance: few; CDR3nt: TGTGCCAGCAGGCCTCTAAGGCAGGGTGTTAGTCAGCCCCAGCATTTT; CDR3aa: CASRPLRQGVSQPQHF